The rows below give T cell receptor beta chains drawn from one sample of a study of shared clonotypes between healthy human individuals. Profiled with immunoSEQ multiplex PCR; TCRdb holds only in-frame clones, not every one. The sample consists of roughly 1,000,000 clones, around 78% of them appearing once. Specimen: memory CD4+ T cells from PBMCs. These TCRs come from a man between 18 and 29 years old in good health. Some clones in this sample may be carry-over from other donors' samples. The CDR3 runs from the conserved cysteine through the conserved F or W. D genes are given only for firm matches. The size field is filled for only some rows; it gives once, few, many or a size class.

j_call,v_call,clone_size,d_call,cdr3_nt,cdr3_aa
TRBJ1-3,TRBV2,-,-,TGTGCCAGCAGTGCGGGGGGGGCTGGAAACACCATATATTTT,CASSAGGAGNTIYF
TRBJ2-1,TRBV25-1,-,-,TGTGCCAGCAGTAGACCGGGAGCCCTTAACTACAATGAGCAGTTCTTC,CASSRPGALNYNEQFF
TRBJ2-7,TRBV11-2,-,TRBD1,TGTGCCAGCAGCCCCGGGACAGCCTACGAGCAGTACTTC,CASSPGTAYEQYF
TRBJ2-7,TRBV19,-,-,TGTGCCAGTAGTACCAGGGGTTTCGACTACGAGCAGTACTTC,CASSTRGFDYEQYF
TRBJ1-4,TRBV5-1,-,TRBD1,TGCGCCAGCAGCTTGAACCGACAGGGCGCTGAAAAACTGTTTTTT,CASSLNRQGAEKLFF
TRBJ2-7,TRBV7-8,-,-,TGTGCCAGCAGCCTCCAGGGGATCAGGGGAGCGGGACGGCACGAGCAGTACTTC,CASSLQGIRGAGRHEQYF
TRBJ2-5,TRBV27,-,-,TGTGCCAGCAGTTTGGCCCCGGGAGCGGTAGGAGAGACCCAGTACTTC,CASSLAPGAVGETQYF
TRBJ2-2,TRBV7-3,-,TRBD2,TGTGCCAGCAGCTTAATTGCCGGACTAGCGGGAGATGATTCCGGGGAGCTGTTTTTT,CASSLIAGLAGDDSGELFF
TRBJ2-5,TRBV14,-,-,TGTGCCAGCAGCCAAGATCGAGAAGGGGCCCAGTACTTC,CASSQDREGAQYF
TRBJ2-7,TRBV4-2,-,TRBD2,TGTGCCAGCAGCCAAGCCCGGACTAGCGGATACTACGAGCAGTACTTC,CASSQARTSGYYEQYF
TRBJ2-3,TRBV5-5,few,-,TGTGCCAGCAGCTTGCGGGAGAATTTAGATACGCAGTATTTT,CASSLRENLDTQYF
TRBJ2-2,TRBV6-1,-,TRBD2,TGTGCCAGCAGTGAAGTGTCGGGAGGGACCGGGGAGCTGTTTTTT,CASSEVSGGTGELFF
TRBJ2-7,TRBV27,-,-,TGTGCCAGCAGTTTATCAGACAACTCCTACGAGCAGTACTTC,CASSLSDNSYEQYF
TRBJ1-2,TRBV30,-,TRBD1,TGTGCCTGGCAAGAGGACAGGGACGGTACCTATGGCTACACCTTC,CAWQEDRDGTYGYTF
TRBJ2-2,TRBV5-1,-,-,TGCGCCAGCAGTCGCGGGCAAGTGCCTACCGGGGAGCTGTTTTTT,CASSRGQVPTGELFF
TRBJ1-3,TRBV6-4,once,-,TGTGCCAGCAGTGGGGGACTATGGGGTTGGGGAAACACCATATATTTT,CASSGGLWGWGNTIYF
TRBJ2-1,TRBV19,once,-,TGTGCCAGTAGTCTCACCTTCACTTACAATGAGCAGTTCTTC,CASSLTFTYNEQFF
TRBJ2-3,TRBV28,few,-,TGTGCCAGCAGCCGGTCACGCGGGGCAGATACGCAGTATTTT,CASSRSRGADTQYF
TRBJ2-7,TRBV13,-,TRBD2,TGTGCCAGCAGCCCGTCTAGCGGGGGTATCTCCTACGAGCAGTACTTC,CASSPSSGGISYEQYF
TRBJ1-2,TRBV28,-,TRBD1,TGTGCCAGCAGTTTCGACAGGGCCTATGGCTACACCTTC,CASSFDRAYGYTF
TRBJ2-5,TRBV5-1,once,TRBD1,TGCGCCAGCAGCTACCCCGACAGGGGGGAGACCCAGTACTTC,CASSYPDRGETQYF
TRBJ2-1,TRBV18,-,-,TGTGCCAGCTCACCGTCACCCGGAACTTACAATGAGCAGTTCTTC,CASSPSPGTYNEQFF
TRBJ2-1,TRBV4-1,-,TRBD2,TGCGCCAGCAGCCATGGACTAGCGGGAGTTAATGAGCAGTTCTTC,CASSHGLAGVNEQFF
TRBJ2-1,TRBV5-6,-,TRBD2,TGTGCCAGCAGCCGAAAGGGACTAGCGGGAAACAATGAGCAGTTCTTC,CASSRKGLAGNNEQFF
TRBJ2-7,TRBV27,-,TRBD2,TGTGCCAGCAGCACTAGCGGGAGCGGGTACGAGCAGTACTTC,CASSTSGSGYEQYF
TRBJ1-1,TRBV5-4,-,TRBD1,TGTGCCAGCAGCTTCAAGGGGGCAGAGACTGAAGCTTTCTTT,CASSFKGAETEAFF
TRBJ2-3,TRBV4-2,-,-,TGTGCCAGCAGCCAGGGGGGACCTCCAGATACGCAGTATTTT,CASSQGGPPDTQYF
TRBJ1-5,TRBV5-1,-,-,TGCGCCAGCAGCTTATATGGGATGGGTAGCAATCAGCCCCAGCATTTT,CASSLYGMGSNQPQHF
TRBJ1-5,TRBV5-1,once,TRBD1,TGCGCCAGCAGGGACAGGTCTGATCAGCCCCAGCATTTT,CASRDRSDQPQHF
TRBJ1-1,TRBV20-1,-,-,TGCAGTGCTGGTCGTAGGACTGAAGCTTTCTTT,CSAGRRTEAFF
TRBJ2-6,TRBV5-1,-,-,TGCGCCAGCAGCACGGACTCTGGGGCCAACGTCCTGACTTTC,CASSTDSGANVLTF
TRBJ2-7,TRBV11-2,-,-,TGTGCCAGCAGCTTAGATGCCTACGAGCAGTACTTC,CASSLDAYEQYF
TRBJ2-3,TRBV4-1,-,TRBD2,TGCGCCAGCAGAACTCTCGGGACTAAAACAGATACGCAGTATTTT,CASRTLGTKTDTQYF
TRBJ2-3,TRBV7-9,-,TRBD2,TGTGCCAGCAGCCTCGGGGTAGCGGGAGCTTCAGATACGCAGTATTTT,CASSLGVAGASDTQYF
TRBJ1-4,TRBV28,-,-,TGTGCCAGCAGTTTCTGGGACATTCAAACTAATGAAAAACTGTTTTTT,CASSFWDIQTNEKLFF
TRBJ1-1,TRBV18,-,-,TGTGCCAGCTCACCCTCAGCGGGGAACACTGAAGCTTTCTTT,CASSPSAGNTEAFF
TRBJ2-7,TRBV5-1,few,-,TGCGCCAGCAGCCCGGACAGCTACGAGCAGTACTTC,CASSPDSYEQYF
TRBJ2-3,TRBV9,once,-,TGTGCCAGCAGCGTAGAGGCGGGGCTGGGCACAGATACGCAGTATTTT,CASSVEAGLGTDTQYF
TRBJ2-7,TRBV6-1,-,TRBD1,TGTGCCAGCAGTGAATCGGGACAGTTCTACGAGCAGTACTTC,CASSESGQFYEQYF
TRBJ2-1,TRBV10-3,once,-,TGTGCCATCAGTGACCACGTCGGTGAGCAGTTCTTC,CAISDHVGEQFF
TRBJ2-6,TRBV19,-,-,TGTGCCAGTAGAGATGTTAGGGGGGGGACCTCTGGGGCCAACGTCCTGACTTTC,CASRDVRGGTSGANVLTF
TRBJ2-7,TRBV5-1,-,TRBD1,TGCGCCAGCAGCTTATTACCGGGACAGGGGCTCTACGAGCAGTACTTC,CASSLLPGQGLYEQYF
TRBJ2-4,TRBV5-1,few,-,TGCGCCAGCAGTTCGAATCAAAACATTCAGTACTTC,CASSSNQNIQYF
TRBJ2-3,TRBV18,-,TRBD2,TGTGCCAGCTCACTCCAACTAGCGGGAGTCGTGGATACGCAGTATTTT,CASSLQLAGVVDTQYF
TRBJ2-7,TRBV28,few,-,TGTGCCAGCAGTTTAGGGCAGGGCGAGCAGTACTTC,CASSLGQGEQYF
TRBJ1-5,TRBV5-1,-,-,TGCGCCAGCAGCTTGGGGTTTGGGGGTTCATATCAGCCCCAGCATTTT,CASSLGFGGSYQPQHF
TRBJ1-1,TRBV7-2,-,-,TGTGCCAGCAGCCCCCCAGGGGCGAAGACTGAAGCTTTCTTT,CASSPPGAKTEAFF